The 4 T cell receptor beta chains presented below share a single source sample, sequenced in a study of control samples from healthy donors and cancer patients. Only in-frame clones appear in the TCRdb table, and some are missing; sequencing was by immunoSEQ multiplex PCR. The data show roughly 100,000 clones, 83% seen once. Sequences were obtained from blood. The receptors shown here come from a woman aged 45 to 65 in good health.

This clone was recorded once. J is TRBJ1-4 and V is TRBV20-1, with D perhaps TRBD1 (5 bases). The V end lost 3 bases, the J end lost 6 bases, and 14 bases lay between the germline ends. The CDR3 contains 14 residues. CDR1 and CDR2 (germline): DFQATT, SNEGSKA (reference sequence). The CDR3 here is CSASPGDNDEKLFF. CDR3 sequence (DNA): TGCAGTGCTAGTCCGGGGGATAACGATGAAAAACTGTTTTTT.

The chain joins TRBV5-5 to TRBJ2-1; 10 positions agree with TRBD2. There are 15 residues in the CDR3. CDR1 and CDR2 from the germline V gene are SGHKS and YYEKEE (reference sequence). After removal of 1 base from V and 8 bases from J, the junction contained 6 bases not matched to a gene. Here the CDR3 reads CASSLPGLASHEQFF. The DNA of the CDR3 is TGTGCCAGCAGCTTGCCGGGACTAGCGAGCCATGAGCAGTTCTTC.

The chain recombines TRBV14 with TRBJ1-5; 9 nucleotides agree with TRBD1. There are 16 residues in the CDR3. Germline V lookup: CDR1 SGHDN, CDR2 FVKESK. V was pared by 2 bases and J by 5 bases, with 7 bases of the junction left unmatched. CDR3 nucleotides: TGTGCCAGCAGCCAAAACCGGGACAGGGACGATCAGCCCCAGCATTTT. This encodes CASSQNRDRDDQPQHF.

The chain joins TRBV19 to TRBJ2-7, with D tentatively TRBD2 (6 bases). The CDR3 is 13 amino acids. The germline CDR1 and CDR2 sequences are LNHDA and SQIVND (reference sequence). V dropped 5 bases and J dropped 0 bases, with 8 bases sitting between them. The CDR3 loop reads CASSRDFSYEQYF. Written as DNA, the CDR3 is TGTGCCAGTAGTCGGGACTTCTCCTACGAGCAGTACTTC.